The TCR beta chain under discussion was sequenced for a study of post-analysis software for immune sequencing data. Presence of unique molecular identifiers characterized the TCR beta cDNA libraries. TCRdb re-derived calls from the PCR reads in MiXCR, one entry per CDR3 protein. The sample has over 150,000 distinct CDR3 sequences; about 37% are singletons. Germline V gene sequence: CDR1 MNHNY, CDR2 SVGAGI (reference sequence). V was cut by 5 bases and J by 4 bases, with 17 bases left in between. The CDR3 loop spans 15 amino acids. Source: blood, taken after autologous hematopoietic stem cell transplantation. The origin of this receptor is a girl aged 5 to 17 with multiple sclerosis. J is TRBJ1-2 and V is TRBV6-6, with D perhaps matching TRBD1 (6 bases). CDR3 nucleotide sequence: TGTGCCAGCAGTCCCATGGGGGCCCTGGGCTATGGCTACACCTTC. Protein: CASSPMGALGYGYTF.